The source of this T cell receptor (beta chain) is a study of cytotoxic CD8 clonotypes in ibrutinib-treated CLL. Study-wide context: Partial responses numbered approximately 24 and complete responses 2; after a median about 6 years, about 14 stayed remitted and approximately twelve progressed.

Assay: immunoSEQ multiplex PCR; the TCRdb copy retains only in-frame clones and omits some. The table has tens of thousands of clones, 75% to 95% seen once. Extraction of approximately 2 micrograms of genomic DNA from cryopreserved PBMCs supplied material for TCR beta libraries. CDR3 size: 13 residues. Trimming removed 6 bases from V and 0 bases from J, with 9 bases in between. The germline gives CDR1 MNHNS, CDR2 SASEGT. The sequenced sample was PBMCs, obtained after 12 months of ibrutinib treatment. The source is a human donor with chronic lymphocytic leukemia. The rearrangement links TRBV6-1 to TRBJ2-7; D is undetermined. The chain's CDR3 is CASRLSASYEQYF. The CDR3 nucleotides read TGTGCCAGCAGACTAAGCGCCTCCTACGAGCAGTACTTC.